This T cell receptor (beta chain) originates from a study of T cells in Graves' hyperthyroidism and ophthalmopathy. Findings and limits, study-wide: Most thyroid clonotypes with frequency above 0.001 were detected in blood. A 13 V-J signature model discriminated ophthalmopathy versus stable hyperthyroidism.

Diagnostic assessment was based on clinical symptoms, serum thyroxine and TRAb, thyroid ultrasound and orbital computed tomography. The CDR3 regions of TCR beta were amplified from RNA transcripts. TCR CDR3 regions were first amplified by RT-PCR with HTBI primers. TCRdb reanalysed the multiplex PCR reads using MiXCR and keeps one entry per CDR3 protein. The data contain a few hundred thousand distinct CDR3 sequences, around 14% of them seen just once; the ten biggest clones take up roughly 9.2%. Many counts were recorded for this clonotype. As yet, its antigen is unknown. V lost 8 bases to trimming and J lost 9 bases; unmatched junction nucleotides: 12. Germline lookup yields CDR1 MNHEY and CDR2 SVGEGT. This CDR3 is built from 15 residues.

The receptor was isolated from a woman aged 18 to 35 with Graves' hyperthyroidism. Sequencing was done on a sample of blood. The J gene is TRBJ2-1, the V gene TRBV6-2 or TRBV6-3; 11 bases fit TRBD2. CDR3 region: CASVLAGGLGGEQFF. In DNA form, the CDR3 reads TGTGCCAGCGTTTTAGCGGGAGGGCTCGGGGGTGAGCAGTTCTTC.